This T cell receptor (beta chain) appears in the sequencing data of a study of PD-1 blockade in classical Hodgkin lymphoma. As for the study in general: Patients were treated with nivolumab at 3 mg/kg, and this was given intravenously every 2 weeks. Broader study findings: Similar baseline diversity was found in complete responders and newly diagnosed patients. Newly diagnosed patients were said to have less baseline TCR diversity than healthy donors did.

This clone appeared once. The antigen is not known. TCRdb's copy holds only in-frame clones and misses some; the assay was immunoSEQ multiplex PCR. Altogether 20,000 to 25,000 clones are present, about 65% being singletons, with the ten largest covering about 15%. V was clipped by 3 bases and J by 0 bases; unmatched bases: 11. Looked up from germline, CDR1 is LGHNA and CDR2 is YSLEER. The CDR3 sequence is 19 residues long. Each patient's relapse followed autologous stem cell transplantation, and brentuximab vedotin exposure varied. Patients had relapsed/refractory classical Hodgkin lymphoma with complete response, partial response or progressive disease as best response.

The chain combines TRBV4-3 with TRBJ1-6; 7 nucleotides align to TRBD1. The source material was peripheral blood mononuclear cells (PBMCs), sampled at baseline. The TCR comes from a human donor with classical Hodgkin lymphoma. The CDR3 is CASSHDEQGSSSYNSPLHF. The CDR3 DNA reads TGCGCCAGCAGCCACGATGAACAGGGGTCAAGCTCCTATAATTCACCCCTCCACTTT.